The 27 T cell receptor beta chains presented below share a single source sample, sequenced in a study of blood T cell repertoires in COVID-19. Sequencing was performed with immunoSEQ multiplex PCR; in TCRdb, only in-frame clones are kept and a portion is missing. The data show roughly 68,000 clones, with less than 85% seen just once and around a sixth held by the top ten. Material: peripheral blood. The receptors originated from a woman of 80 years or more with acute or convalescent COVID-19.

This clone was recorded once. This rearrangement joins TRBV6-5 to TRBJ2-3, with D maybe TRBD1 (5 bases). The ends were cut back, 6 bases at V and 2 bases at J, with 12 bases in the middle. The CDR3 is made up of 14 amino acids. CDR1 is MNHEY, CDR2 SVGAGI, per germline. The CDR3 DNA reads TGTGCCAGCAGCTGGACAAACCCCACAGATACGCAGTATTTT. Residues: CASSWTNPTDTQYF.

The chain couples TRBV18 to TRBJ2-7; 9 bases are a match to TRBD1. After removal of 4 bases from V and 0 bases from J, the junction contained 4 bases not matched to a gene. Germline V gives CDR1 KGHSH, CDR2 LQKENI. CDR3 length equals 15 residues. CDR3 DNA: TGTGCCAGCTCACTAACAGGGGGCACCTCCTACGAGCAGTACTTC. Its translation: CASSLTGGTSYEQYF.

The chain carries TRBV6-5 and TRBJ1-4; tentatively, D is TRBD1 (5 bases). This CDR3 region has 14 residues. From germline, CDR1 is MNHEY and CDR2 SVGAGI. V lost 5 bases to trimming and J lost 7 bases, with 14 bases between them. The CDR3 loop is CASSNTDTSEKLFF. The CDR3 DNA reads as TGTGCCAGCAGTAATACGGACACCTCTGAAAAACTGTTTTTT.

The DNA for the CDR3 is TGTGCCAGCGGTAGGGCGGGAGGGCCGTCCTACGAGCAGTACTTC. As protein: CASGRAGGPSYEQYF. V and J are TRBV7-9 and TRBJ2-7; 9 bases map to TRBD2. The CDR3 contains 15 residues. The junction had 9 bases not matched to a gene; V was cut back by 8 bases and J by 1 base. Germline CDR1 is SEHNR and CDR2 is FQNEAQ (reference sequence).

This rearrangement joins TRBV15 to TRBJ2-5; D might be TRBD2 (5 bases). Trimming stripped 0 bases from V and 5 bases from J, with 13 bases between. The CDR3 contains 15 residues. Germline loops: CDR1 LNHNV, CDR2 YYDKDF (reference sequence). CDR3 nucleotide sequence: TGTGCCACCAGCAGAGATAGGCGGGCTTGGGAGACCCAGTACTTC. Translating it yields CATSRDRRAWETQYF.

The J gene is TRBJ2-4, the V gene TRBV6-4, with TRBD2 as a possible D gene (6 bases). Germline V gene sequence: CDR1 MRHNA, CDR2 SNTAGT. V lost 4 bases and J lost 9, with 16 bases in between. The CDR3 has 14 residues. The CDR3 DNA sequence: TGTGCCAGCAGTGTATCGGCGGAGGGGTTCATTCAGTACTTC. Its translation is CASSVSAEGFIQYF.

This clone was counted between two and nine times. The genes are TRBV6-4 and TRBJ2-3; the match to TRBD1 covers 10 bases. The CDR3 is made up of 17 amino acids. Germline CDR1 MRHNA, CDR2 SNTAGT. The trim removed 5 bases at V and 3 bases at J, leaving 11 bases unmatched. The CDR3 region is CASSPQRDRGLTDTQYF. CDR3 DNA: TGTGCCAGCAGTCCTCAACGGGACAGGGGCTTAACAGATACGCAGTATTTT.

Here the CDR3 DNA reads TGTGCCAGTAGTCCAGCGGGGACTGAAGCTTTCTTT. It specifies CASSPAGTEAFF. V is TRBV19 and J is TRBJ1-1; no reliable D call. The V gene lost 5 bases and the J gene lost 5 bases, with 9 bases spanning the gap. The CDR3 extends over 12 amino acids. Per germline, CDR1 LNHDA and CDR2 SQIVND (reference sequence).

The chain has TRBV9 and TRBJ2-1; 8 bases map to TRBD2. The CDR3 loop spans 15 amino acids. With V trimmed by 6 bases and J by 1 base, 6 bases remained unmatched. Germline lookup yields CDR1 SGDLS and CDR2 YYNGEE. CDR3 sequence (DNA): TGTGCCAGCACCTCAGCGGGGGATTCCTACAATGAGCAGTTCTTC. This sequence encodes CASTSAGDSYNEQFF.

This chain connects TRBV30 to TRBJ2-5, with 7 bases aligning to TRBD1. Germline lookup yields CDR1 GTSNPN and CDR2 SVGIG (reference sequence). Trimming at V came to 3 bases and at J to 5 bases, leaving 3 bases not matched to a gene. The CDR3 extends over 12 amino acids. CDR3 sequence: CAWSGQVETQYF. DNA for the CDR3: TGTGCCTGGAGCGGACAGGTTGAGACCCAGTACTTC.

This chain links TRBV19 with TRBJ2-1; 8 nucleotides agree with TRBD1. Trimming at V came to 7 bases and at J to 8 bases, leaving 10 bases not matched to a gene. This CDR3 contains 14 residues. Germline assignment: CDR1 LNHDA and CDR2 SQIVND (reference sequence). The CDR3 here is CASMTGQGPYEQFF. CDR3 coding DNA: TGTGCCAGTATGACAGGACAGGGACCCTATGAGCAGTTCTTC.

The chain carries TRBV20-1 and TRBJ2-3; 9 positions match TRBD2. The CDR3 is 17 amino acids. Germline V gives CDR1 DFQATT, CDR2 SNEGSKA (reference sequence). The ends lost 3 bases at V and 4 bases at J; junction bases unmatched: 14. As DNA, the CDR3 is TGCAGTGCTAGTGTTAGCGGGAGCCATGCCGTCGCAGATACGCAGTATTTT. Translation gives CSASVSGSHAVADTQYF.

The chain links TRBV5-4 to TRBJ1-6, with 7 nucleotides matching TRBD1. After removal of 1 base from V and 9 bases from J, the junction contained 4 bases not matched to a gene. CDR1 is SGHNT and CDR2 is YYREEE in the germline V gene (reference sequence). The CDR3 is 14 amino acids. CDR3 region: CASSLTSGGSPLHF. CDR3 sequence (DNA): TGTGCCAGCAGCTTGACTTCAGGGGGTTCACCCCTCCACTTT.

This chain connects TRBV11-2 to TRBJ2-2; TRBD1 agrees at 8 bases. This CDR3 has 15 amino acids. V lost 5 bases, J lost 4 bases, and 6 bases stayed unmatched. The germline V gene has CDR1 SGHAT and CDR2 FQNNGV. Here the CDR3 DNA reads TGTGCCAGCAGCACCAGGGGGCGCGTCACCGGGGAGCTGTTTTTT. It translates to CASSTRGRVTGELFF.

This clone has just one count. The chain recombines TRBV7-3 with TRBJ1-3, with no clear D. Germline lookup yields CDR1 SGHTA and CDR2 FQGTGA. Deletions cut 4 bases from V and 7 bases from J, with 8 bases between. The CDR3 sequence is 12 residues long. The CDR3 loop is CASSSGSNTIYF. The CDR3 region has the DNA TGTGCCAGCAGCTCCGGGTCGAACACCATATATTTT.

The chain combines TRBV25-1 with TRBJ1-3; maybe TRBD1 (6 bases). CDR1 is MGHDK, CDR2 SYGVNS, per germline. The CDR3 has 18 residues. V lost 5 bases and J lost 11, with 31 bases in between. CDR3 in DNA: TGTGCCAGCAGTCCCCGGTACCACGTCCAGGGGAGTGGGAAATCCATATATTTT. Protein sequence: CASSPRYHVQGSGKSIYF.

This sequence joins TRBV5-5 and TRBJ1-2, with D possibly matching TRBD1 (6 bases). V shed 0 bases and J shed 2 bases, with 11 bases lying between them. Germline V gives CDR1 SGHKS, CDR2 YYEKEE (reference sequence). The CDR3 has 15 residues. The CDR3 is CASSLEGGSNYGYTF. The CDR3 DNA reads TGTGCCAGCAGCTTGGAAGGGGGATCCAACTATGGCTACACCTTC.

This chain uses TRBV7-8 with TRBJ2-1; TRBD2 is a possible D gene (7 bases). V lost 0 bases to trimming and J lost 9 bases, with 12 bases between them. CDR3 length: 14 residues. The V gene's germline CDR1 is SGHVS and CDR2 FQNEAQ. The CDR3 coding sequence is TGTGCCAGCAGCTTAGCGTGGGGGGGCCCTGAGCAGTTCTTC. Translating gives CASSLAWGGPEQFF.

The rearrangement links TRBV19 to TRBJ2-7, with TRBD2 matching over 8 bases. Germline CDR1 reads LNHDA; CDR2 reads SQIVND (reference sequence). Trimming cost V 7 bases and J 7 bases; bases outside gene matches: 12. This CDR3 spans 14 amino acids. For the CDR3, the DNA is TGTGCCAGTACCCAAAACGGGGGGGCCCGGGAGCAGTACTTC. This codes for CASTQNGGAREQYF.

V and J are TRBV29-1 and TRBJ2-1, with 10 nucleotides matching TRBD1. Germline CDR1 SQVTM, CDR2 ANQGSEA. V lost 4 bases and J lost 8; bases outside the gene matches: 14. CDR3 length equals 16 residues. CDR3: CSVGYPPGQGSHEQFF. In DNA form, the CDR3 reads TGCAGCGTTGGGTACCCTCCGGGACAGGGGTCCCATGAGCAGTTCTTC.

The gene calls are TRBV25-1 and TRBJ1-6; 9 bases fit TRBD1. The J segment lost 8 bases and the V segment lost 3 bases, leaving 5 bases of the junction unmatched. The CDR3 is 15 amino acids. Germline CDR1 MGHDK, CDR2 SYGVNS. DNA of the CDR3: TGTGCCAGCAGTGATAGGACAGGGGAATATTCACCCCTCCACTTT. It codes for CASSDRTGEYSPLHF.

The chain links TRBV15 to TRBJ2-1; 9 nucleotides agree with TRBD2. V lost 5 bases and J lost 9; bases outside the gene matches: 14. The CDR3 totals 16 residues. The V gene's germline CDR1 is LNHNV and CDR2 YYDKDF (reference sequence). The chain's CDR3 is CATSPPRGGGAGEQFF. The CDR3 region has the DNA TGTGCCACCAGCCCTCCCAGGGGCGGGGGGGCGGGTGAGCAGTTCTTC.

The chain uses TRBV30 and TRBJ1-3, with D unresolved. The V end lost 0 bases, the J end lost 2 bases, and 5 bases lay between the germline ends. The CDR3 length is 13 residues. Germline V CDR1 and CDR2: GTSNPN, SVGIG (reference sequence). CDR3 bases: TGTGCCTGGAGTGTCGGTACTGGAAACACCATATATTTT. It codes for CAWSVGTGNTIYF.

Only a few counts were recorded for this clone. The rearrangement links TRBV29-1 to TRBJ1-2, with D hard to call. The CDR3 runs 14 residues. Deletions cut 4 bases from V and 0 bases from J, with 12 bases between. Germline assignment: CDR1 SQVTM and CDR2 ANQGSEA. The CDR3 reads CSVVESTANYGYTF. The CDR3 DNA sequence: TGCAGCGTTGTTGAGTCCACTGCTAACTATGGCTACACCTTC.

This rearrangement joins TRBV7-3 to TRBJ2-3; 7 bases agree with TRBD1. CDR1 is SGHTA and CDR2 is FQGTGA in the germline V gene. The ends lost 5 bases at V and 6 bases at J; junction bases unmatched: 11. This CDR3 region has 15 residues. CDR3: CASSRWDSRADTQYF. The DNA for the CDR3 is TGTGCCAGCAGCCGGTGGGACAGTCGAGCTGATACGCAGTATTTT.

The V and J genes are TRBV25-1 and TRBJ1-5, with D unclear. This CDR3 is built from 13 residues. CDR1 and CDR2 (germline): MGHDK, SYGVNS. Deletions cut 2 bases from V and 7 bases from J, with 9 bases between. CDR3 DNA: TGTGCCAGCAGTGAAAGAGGGAAACAGCCCCAGCATTTT. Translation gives CASSERGKQPQHF. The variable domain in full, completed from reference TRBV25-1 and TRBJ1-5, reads EADIYQTPRYLVIGTGKKITLECSQTMGHDKMYWYQQDPGMELHLIHYSYGVNSTEKGDLSSESTVSRIRTEHFPLTLESARPSHTSQYLCASSERGKQPQHFGDGTRLSIL.

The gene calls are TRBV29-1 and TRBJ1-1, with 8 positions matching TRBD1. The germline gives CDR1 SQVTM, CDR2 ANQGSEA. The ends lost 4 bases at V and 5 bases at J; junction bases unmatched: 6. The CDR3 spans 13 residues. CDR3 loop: CSVGQGAGTEAFF. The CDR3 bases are TGCAGCGTTGGGCAGGGGGCGGGTACTGAAGCTTTCTTT.